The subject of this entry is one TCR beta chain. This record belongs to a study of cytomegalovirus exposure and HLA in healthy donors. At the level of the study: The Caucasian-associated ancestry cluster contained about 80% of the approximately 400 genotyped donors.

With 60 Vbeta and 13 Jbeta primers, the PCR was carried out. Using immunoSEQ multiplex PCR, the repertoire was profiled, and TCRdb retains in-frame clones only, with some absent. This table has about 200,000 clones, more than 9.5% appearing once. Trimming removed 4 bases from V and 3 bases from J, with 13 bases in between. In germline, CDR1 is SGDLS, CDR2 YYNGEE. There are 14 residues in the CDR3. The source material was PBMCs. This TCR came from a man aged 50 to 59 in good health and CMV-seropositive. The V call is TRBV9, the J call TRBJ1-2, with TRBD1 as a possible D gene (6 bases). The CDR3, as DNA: TGTGCCAGCAGCCCCGGACAGACCTACTATGGCTACACCTTC. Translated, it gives CASSPGQTYYGYTF.